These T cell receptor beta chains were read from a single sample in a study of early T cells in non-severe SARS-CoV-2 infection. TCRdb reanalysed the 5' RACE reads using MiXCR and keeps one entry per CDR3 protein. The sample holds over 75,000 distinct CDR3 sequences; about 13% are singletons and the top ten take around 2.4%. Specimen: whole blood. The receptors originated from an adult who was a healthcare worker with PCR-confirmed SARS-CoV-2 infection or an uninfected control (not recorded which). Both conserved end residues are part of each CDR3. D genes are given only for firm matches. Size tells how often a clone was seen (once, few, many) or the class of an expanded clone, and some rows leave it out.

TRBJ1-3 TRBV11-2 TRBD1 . CASSAVQGRRNTIYF TGTGCCAGCAGCGCCGTACAGGGGCGAAGAAACACCATATATTTT
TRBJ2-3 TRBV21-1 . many CASSKGRRGEMDTQYF TGTGCCAGCAGCAAAGGTCGGCGGGGGGAGATGGATACGCAGTATTTT
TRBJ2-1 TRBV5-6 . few CASSEQGHSSYNEQFF TGTGCCAGCAGCGAACAAGGACACAGCTCCTACAATGAGCAGTTCTTC
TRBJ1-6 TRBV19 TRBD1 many CASKSPGDREKPLHF TGTGCCAGTAAGTCACCCGGGGACAGGGAGAAGCCCCTCCACTTT
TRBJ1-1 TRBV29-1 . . CSVRGVGNTEAFF TGCAGCGTGAGGGGTGTTGGGAACACTGAAGCTTTCTTT
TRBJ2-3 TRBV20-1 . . CSAKRIYSTDTQYF TGCAGTGCTAAAAGGATATATAGCACAGATACGCAGTATTTT
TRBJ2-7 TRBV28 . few CATKGRSRDSYEQYF TGTGCCACCAAGGGTAGATCCAGGGATTCCTACGAGCAGTACTTC
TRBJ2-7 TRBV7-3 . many CASSLNGPPSSYEQYF TGTGCCAGCAGCTTAAACGGTCCCCCCTCCTCCTACGAGCAGTACTTC
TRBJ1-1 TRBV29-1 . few CSVAEGVGGTEAFF TGCAGCGTTGCGGAGGGGGTAGGGGGCACTGAAGCTTTCTTT
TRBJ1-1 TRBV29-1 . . CSVRQISAEAFF TGCAGCGTCCGTCAGATATCGGCTGAAGCTTTCTTT
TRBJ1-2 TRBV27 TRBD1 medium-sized CASSLGNRGGYTF TGTGCCAGCAGTTTGGGTAACAGGGGGGGCTACACCTTC
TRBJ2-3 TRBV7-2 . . CASSRLGAGPQYF TGTGCCAGCAGCCGGTTGGGTGCGGGGCCACAGTATTTT
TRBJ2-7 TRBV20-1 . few CSARKGPYEQYF TGCAGTGCTAGAAAAGGACCGTACGAGCAGTACTTC
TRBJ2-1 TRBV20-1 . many CSASPGDEQFF TGCAGTGCCTCACCGGGCGATGAGCAGTTCTTC
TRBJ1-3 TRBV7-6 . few CASSPQATGQSENTIYF TGTGCCAGCAGCCCTCAGGCCACAGGTCAATCTGAAAACACCATATATTTT
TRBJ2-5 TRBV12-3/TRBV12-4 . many CASSLYAGETQYF TGTGCCAGCAGTTTATATGCGGGTGAGACCCAGTACTTC
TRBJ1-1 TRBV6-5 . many CASRWDRENTEAFF TGTGCCAGCAGGTGGGACCGCGAGAACACTGAAGCTTTCTTT
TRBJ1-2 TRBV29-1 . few CSATLQTGYGYTF TGCAGCGCCACCTTACAAACGGGCTATGGCTACACCTTC
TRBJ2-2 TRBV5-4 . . CASSLRPAGELFF TGTGCCAGCAGCTTACGCCCGGCCGGGGAGCTGTTTTTT
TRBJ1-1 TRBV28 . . CASKLADMNTEAFF TGTGCCAGCAAGCTAGCAGATATGAACACTGAAGCTTTCTTT
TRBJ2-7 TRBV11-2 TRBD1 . CASSERDRGGEEQYF TGTGCCAGCAGCGAGAGGGACAGGGGTGGGGAAGAGCAGTACTTC
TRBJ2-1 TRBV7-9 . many CASSLESGVSYNEQFF TGTGCCAGCAGCTTAGAATCGGGGGTCTCCTACAATGAGCAGTTCTTC
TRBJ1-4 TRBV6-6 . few CASKDPRNEKLFF TGTGCCAGCAAGGACCCGCGTAATGAAAAACTGTTTTTT
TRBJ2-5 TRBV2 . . CANIPGMGYQETQYF TGTGCCAACATTCCGGGAATGGGCTACCAAGAGACCCAGTACTTC
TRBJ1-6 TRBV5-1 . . CASSPTAASSSYNSPLHF TGCGCCAGCAGCCCGACAGCCGCATCGAGCTCCTATAATTCACCCCTCCACTTT
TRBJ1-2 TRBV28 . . CASSLYHYGYTF TGTGCCAGCAGTTTATATCACTATGGCTACACCTTC
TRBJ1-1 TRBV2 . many CASSDNSLNTEAFF TGTGCCAGCAGTGATAACTCCCTGAACACTGAAGCTTTCTTT
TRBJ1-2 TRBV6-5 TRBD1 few CASTTTGDGYTF TGTGCCAGCACCACAACAGGGGACGGCTACACCTTC
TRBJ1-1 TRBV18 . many CASSRMDTEAFF TGTGCCAGCTCCCGTATGGACACTGAAGCTTTCTTT
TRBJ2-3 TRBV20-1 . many CSAVPPRDTLRDTQYF TGCAGTGCCGTTCCACCCCGGGACACACTACGGGATACGCAGTATTTT
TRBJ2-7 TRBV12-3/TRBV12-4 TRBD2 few CASSPSAGGPREQYF TGTGCCAGCAGTCCCTCGGCGGGGGGGCCTAGGGAGCAGTACTTC
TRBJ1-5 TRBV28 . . CASSLKGQFRPQHF TGTGCCAGCAGTTTAAAGGGACAATTTCGGCCCCAGCATTTT
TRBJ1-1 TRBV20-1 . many CSVRVNTEAFF TGCAGTGTCCGTGTGAACACTGAAGCTTTCTTT
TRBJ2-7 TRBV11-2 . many CASSLGHGGGYEQYF TGTGCCAGCAGCTTAGGCCACGGGGGCGGGTACGAGCAGTACTTC
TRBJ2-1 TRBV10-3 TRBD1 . CAISRQGEYNEQFF TGTGCCATCAGTAGACAGGGGGAATACAATGAGCAGTTCTTC
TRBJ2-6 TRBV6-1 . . CASREMTGGSGANVLTF TGTGCCAGCAGAGAGATGACAGGAGGCTCTGGGGCCAACGTCCTGACTTTC
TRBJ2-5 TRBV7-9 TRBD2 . CASSPDGAGGRETQYF TGTGCCAGCAGCCCGGACGGAGCGGGAGGGCGAGAGACCCAGTACTTC
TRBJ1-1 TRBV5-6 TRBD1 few CASSAGGKAVRAFF TGTGCCAGCAGCGCAGGGGGGAAAGCCGTCCGGGCTTTCTTT
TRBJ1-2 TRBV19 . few CASSRRAAGYTF TGTGCCAGTAGCCGGAGGGCAGCTGGCTACACCTTC
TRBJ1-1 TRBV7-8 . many CASSFNRAEAFF TGTGCCAGCAGCTTCAACAGGGCTGAAGCTTTCTTT
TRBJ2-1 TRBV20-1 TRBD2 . CSAPASGVLNEQFF TGCAGTGCGCCGGCTAGCGGGGTTCTCAATGAGCAGTTCTTC
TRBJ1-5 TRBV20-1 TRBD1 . CSARPGQGFEPQHF TGCAGTGCTAGACCCGGACAGGGCTTTGAGCCCCAGCATTTT